One sample yielded the 10 T cell receptor beta chains listed below, sequenced in a study of shared clonotypes between healthy human individuals. Some clones are missing from TCRdb's copy, which holds only in-frame ones; the method was immunoSEQ multiplex PCR. Seen here are around 1,900,000 clones, just over 90% observed once, and the top ten hold 1.5% to 2%. Naivety among CD8 cells was defined by CD45RO negativity and positive CCR7 selection, thereby excluding terminally differentiated effector memory CD45RA+ cells. The sequencing sample was made of naive CD8+ T cells from PBMCs. These receptors all come from a man aged 18 to 30 in good health. Some clones in this sample may be carry-over from other donors' samples.

This chain joins TRBV6-1 and TRBJ1-3; D remains ambiguous. Trimming took off 0 bases at V and 0 bases at J, with 12 bases between the two ends. CDR3 size: 17 residues. Germline values: CDR1 MNHNS, CDR2 SASEGT. The CDR3 region is CASSEALGTSSGNTIYF. The CDR3 bases are TGTGCCAGCAGTGAAGCGCTCGGCACCTCCTCTGGAAACACCATATATTTT.

About this clone: The same CDR3 can be traced to other DNA sequences in this sample. The chain recombines TRBV27 with TRBJ1-1; perhaps TRBD1 as D (6 bases). Germline CDR1 and CDR2: MNHEY and SMNVEV (reference sequence). Trimming removed 3 bases from V and 5 bases from J, with 13 bases in between. The CDR3 has 14 amino acids. CDR3 in amino acids: CASSLGGSGTEAFF. The DNA of the CDR3 is TGTGCCAGCAGTTTGGGGGGCTCGGGGACTGAAGCTTTCTTT.

V and J are TRBV7-3 and TRBJ1-1; tentative D call: TRBD1 (6 bases). Trimming removed 2 bases at V and 2 bases at J, with 12 bases between. Germline CDR1 SGHTA, CDR2 FQGTGA. The CDR3 runs to 15 residues. Here the CDR3 DNA reads TGTGCCAGCAGCTTAGGGCCAGGGGACAACACTGAAGCTTTCTTT. Its protein product is CASSLGPGDNTEAFF.

Turning to this clone: At one of its ends the junction is not consistent with the germline gene, which may arise from a read error. This sequence joins TRBV2 and TRBJ1-4; the D is unclear. Germline V gene lookup returns CDR1 SNHLY and CDR2 FYNNEI. CDR3 size: 12 residues. The chain's CDR3 is CASSVPGPDPNF. The CDR3 coding sequence is TGTGCCAGCAGTGTACCGGGCCCCGACCCCAATTTT.

The gene calls are TRBV28 and TRBJ2-7; TRBD2 matches 8 bases. Germline CDR1 is MDHEN and CDR2 is SYDVKM. Trimming took 4 bases from V and 1 from J; bases not matched to a gene: 12. The CDR3 runs 17 residues. For the CDR3, the DNA is TGTGCCAGCAGTTCACCCGCGTTCAGCGGGAGATCCTACGAGCAGTACTTC. Protein sequence: CASSSPAFSGRSYEQYF. The complete variable domain, with remaining parts taken from reference TRBV28 and TRBJ2-7, reads DVKVTQSSRYLVKRTGEKVFLECVQDMDHENMFWYRQDPGLGLRLIYFSYDVKMKEKGDIPEGYSVSREKKERFSLILESASTNQTSMYLCASSSPAFSGRSYEQYFGPGTRLTVT.

The J gene is TRBJ1-1, the V gene TRBV19; D not certain. The V end was cut by 3 bases, the J end by 11 bases, with 16 bases between. This CDR3 has 13 amino acids. Germline lookup yields CDR1 LNHDA and CDR2 SQIVND (reference sequence). DNA of the CDR3: TGTGCCAGTAGTATGTGGGTCGAGAGGGAGGCTTTCTTT. This translates into CASSMWVEREAFF.

This clone was seen only once. The same CDR3 also results from other DNA sequences found in this sample. V is TRBV5-4 and J is TRBJ2-7; tentative D call: TRBD1 (6 bases). CDR3 size: 13 residues. Germline CDR1 and CDR2: SGHNT and YYREEE (reference sequence). Deletions cut 0 bases from V and 4 bases from J, with 8 bases between. CDR3 nucleotides: TGTGCCAGCAGCTTGGGGGGGCGGTACGAGCAGTACTTC. Amino acids: CASSLGGRYEQYF.

Only one count was recorded for this clone. The CDR3 DNA is TGTGCCAGCAGCGTAGCGGGTGCAGCCCAAGAGACCCAGTACTTC. Amino acid sequence: CASSVAGAAQETQYF. The chain links TRBV9 to TRBJ2-5; the D is unclear. CDR1 and CDR2 from the germline V gene are SGDLS and YYNGEE. CDR3 length: 15 amino acids. V dropped 0 bases and J dropped 1 base, with 10 bases sitting between them. Drawing the rest from reference TRBV9 and TRBJ2-5, the complete variable domain is DSGVTQTPKHLITATGQRVTLRCSPRSGDLSVYWYQQSLDQGLQFLIQYYNGEERAKGNILERFSAQQFPDLHSELNLSSLELGDSALYFCASSVAGAAQETQYFGPGTRLLVL.

The V gene is TRBV9, the J gene TRBJ2-1; D not certain. The germline V gene has CDR1 SGDLS and CDR2 YYNGEE. This CDR3 has 15 residues. Trimming took 2 bases from V and 2 from J, leaving 11 bases between them. Written as DNA, the CDR3 is TGTGCCAGCAGCGTTGGCGAGTTCCCCTACAATGAGCAGTTCTTC. This sequence encodes CASSVGEFPYNEQFF.

This chain joins TRBV28 and TRBJ2-3; no definite D call. V lost 6 bases and J lost 2, with 12 bases in between. Germline values: CDR1 MDHEN, CDR2 SYDVKM. This CDR3 contains 14 residues. CDR3 DNA sequence: TGTGCCAGCAGCCCGACTGGAAACACAGATACGCAGTATTTT. Translated, it gives CASSPTGNTDTQYF.